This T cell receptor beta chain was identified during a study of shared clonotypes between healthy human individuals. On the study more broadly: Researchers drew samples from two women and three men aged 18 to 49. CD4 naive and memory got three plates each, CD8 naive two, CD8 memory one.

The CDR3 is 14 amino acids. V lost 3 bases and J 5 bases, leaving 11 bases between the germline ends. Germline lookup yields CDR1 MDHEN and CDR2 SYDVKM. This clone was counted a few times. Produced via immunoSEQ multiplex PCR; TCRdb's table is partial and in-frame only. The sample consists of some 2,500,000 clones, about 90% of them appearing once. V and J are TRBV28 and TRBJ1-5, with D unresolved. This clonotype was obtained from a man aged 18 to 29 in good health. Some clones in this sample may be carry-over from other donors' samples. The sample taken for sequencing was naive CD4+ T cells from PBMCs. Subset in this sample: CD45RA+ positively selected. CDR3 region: CASSLSVGDQPQHF. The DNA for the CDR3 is TGTGCCAGCAGTTTGTCAGTTGGGGATCAGCCCCAGCATTTT. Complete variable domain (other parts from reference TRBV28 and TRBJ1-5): DVKVTQSSRYLVKRTGEKVFLECVQDMDHENMFWYRQDPGLGLRLIYFSYDVKMKEKGDIPEGYSVSREKKERFSLILESASTNQTSMYLCASSLSVGDQPQHFGDGTRLSIL.